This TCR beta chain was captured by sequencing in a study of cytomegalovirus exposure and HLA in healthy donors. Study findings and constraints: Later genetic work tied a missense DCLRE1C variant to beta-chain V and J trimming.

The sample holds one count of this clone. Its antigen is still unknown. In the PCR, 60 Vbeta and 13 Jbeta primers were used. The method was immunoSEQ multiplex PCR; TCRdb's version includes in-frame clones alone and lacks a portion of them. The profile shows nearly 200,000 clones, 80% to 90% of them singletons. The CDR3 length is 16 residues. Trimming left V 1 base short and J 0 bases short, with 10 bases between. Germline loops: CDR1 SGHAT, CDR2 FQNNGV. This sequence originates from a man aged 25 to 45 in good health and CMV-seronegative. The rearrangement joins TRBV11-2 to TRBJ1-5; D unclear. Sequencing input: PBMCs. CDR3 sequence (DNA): TGTGCCAGCAGCTTAGTGTCAGGTTATAGCAATCAGCCCCAGCATTTT. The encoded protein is CASSLVSGYSNQPQHF.